These 23 T cell receptor beta chains share one sample of origin, sequenced in a study of control samples from healthy donors and cancer patients. Only in-frame clones appear in the TCRdb table, and some are missing; sequencing was by immunoSEQ multiplex PCR. The sample lists 100,000 to 150,000 clones, 80% to 95% seen once, with approximately 6% in the top ten. Sequenced sample: blood. These receptors all come from a man aged 18 to 29 in good health.

The J gene is TRBJ2-3, the V gene TRBV7-2; either TRBD1 or TRBD2 may fit D (5 bases each). The ends were cut back, 8 bases at V and 12 bases at J, with 15 bases in the middle. Germline V gene data show CDR1 as SGHTA and CDR2 as FQGNSA. This CDR3 spans 11 amino acids. The CDR3 nucleotides read TGTGCCAGCTTAGCCCGGGGACGCCAGTATTTT. Translation gives CASLARGRQYF.

V gene TRBV6-5 combines with J gene TRBJ2-2; D might be TRBD1 (5 bases). The CDR3 spans 13 residues. The germline V and J ends were trimmed by 8 bases and 4 bases, with 11 bases remaining between them. Germline-derived CDR1 and CDR2 are MNHEY and SVGAGI. The CDR3 sequence: CASHQGFTGELFF. The CDR3 DNA is TGTGCCAGCCACCAGGGATTCACCGGGGAGCTGTTTTTT.

Only one count was recorded for this clone. The gene calls are TRBV24-1 and TRBJ1-5, with TRBD1 matching 9 bases. The germline gives CDR1 KGHDR, CDR2 SFDVKD. CDR3 length: 16 amino acids. The V gene end was trimmed by 3 bases and the J gene end by 6 bases; junction bases not matched to a gene: 8. This chain's CDR3 is CATSDLGQGVGQPQHF. As DNA, the CDR3 is TGTGCCACCAGTGATCTGGGACAGGGAGTAGGTCAGCCCCAGCATTTT.

This clone was recorded once. This chain joins TRBV7-9 and TRBJ2-1, with TRBD1 matching 7 bases. The CDR3 is 14 amino acids. Looked up from germline, CDR1 is SEHNR and CDR2 is FQNEAQ (reference sequence). J lost 3 bases, V lost 5 bases, and 4 bases had no gene match. The CDR3 DNA sequence: TGTGCCAGCAGCGAGGGACAGAGCTACAATGAGCAGTTCTTC. This gives the protein CASSEGQSYNEQFF.

This clone was observed at least ten times. Written as DNA, the CDR3 is TGCGCCAGCAGCTTACTAGCGGGGGAGAATGAGCAGTTCTTC. Its protein product is CASSLLAGENEQFF. The V gene is TRBV5-1, the J gene TRBJ2-1; 11 nucleotides align to TRBD2. The V gene's germline CDR1 is SGHRS and CDR2 YFSETQ. The CDR3 spans 14 residues. Germline trimming cut 2 bases from V and 7 bases from J; bases unmatched to any gene: 2.

The V gene is TRBV5-6, the J gene TRBJ1-5, with D tentatively TRBD1 (5 bases). The germline V and J ends were trimmed by 4 bases and 4 bases, with 9 bases remaining between them. CDR3 length: 13 residues. CDR1 is SGHDT and CDR2 is YYEEEE in the germline V gene. The CDR3 bases are TGTGCCAGCAGCAGAGGGGAGAATCAGCCCCAGCATTTT. It yields the protein CASSRGENQPQHF.

This clone was seen a few times. The rearrangement joins TRBV30 to TRBJ1-1; D gene ambiguous. V lost 0 bases, J lost 7 bases, and 15 bases lay in between. The CDR3 loop spans 14 amino acids. Germline loops: CDR1 GTSNPN, CDR2 SVGIG (reference sequence). The CDR3 here is CAWSVTRRRVEAFF. DNA for the CDR3: TGTGCCTGGAGTGTCACAAGACGACGCGTTGAAGCTTTCTTT. Filled out from reference TRBV30 and TRBJ1-1, the complete variable domain reads SQTIHQWPATLVQPVGSPLSLECTVEGTSNPNLYWYRQAAGRGLQLLFYSVGIGQISSEVPQNLSASRPQDRQFILSSKKLLLSDSGFYLCAWSVTRRRVEAFFGQGTRLTVV.

The rearrangement links TRBV11-2 to TRBJ2-7; 10 bases line up with TRBD1. With V trimmed by 5 bases and J by 2 bases, 9 bases remained unmatched. The CDR3 contains 16 residues. CDR1 is SGHAT and CDR2 is FQNNGV in the germline V gene. CDR3 sequence (DNA): TGTGCCAGCAGCCTCGGCGCCGGGACAGGGGCCTACGAGCAGTACTTC. Its protein product is CASSLGAGTGAYEQYF.

The chain combines TRBV7-2 with TRBJ2-2; unclear D gene. Germline CDR1 is SGHTA and CDR2 is FQGNSA. Trimming stripped 1 base from V and 8 bases from J, with 11 bases between. This CDR3 is built from 14 residues. CDR3 bases: TGTGCCAGCAGCTTAGGCAAAGATCGAGGGGAGCTGTTTTTT. This gives the protein CASSLGKDRGELFF.

In its sample, this clone was seen once. The CDR3 nucleotides are TGTGCCAGTAGTATCCTCGACAGGAGTCCCTATTCACCCCTCCACTTT. This sequence encodes CASSILDRSPYSPLHF. The rearrangement links TRBV19 to TRBJ1-6, with D perhaps TRBD1 (6 bases). Trimming pared 3 bases from V and 8 bases from J, leaving 17 bases between. This CDR3 is built from 16 residues. The V gene's germline CDR1 is LNHDA and CDR2 SQIVND (reference sequence).

This sequence joins TRBV2 and TRBJ1-2, with D possibly matching TRBD1 (6 bases). Trimming cost V 10 bases and J 5 bases, with 14 bases left between them. The CDR3 consists of 12 residues. Germline V gene data show CDR1 as SNHLY and CDR2 as FYNNEI. CDR3 coding DNA: TGTGCCATCCTAGACAGGTCTTATGGCTACACCTTC. Its translation: CAILDRSYGYTF.

The V and J genes are TRBV2 and TRBJ1-5, with TRBD1 matching 8 bases. This CDR3 region has 14 residues. Looked up from germline, CDR1 is SNHLY and CDR2 is FYNNEI. V was clipped by 6 bases and J by 5 bases; unmatched bases: 6. CDR3 residues: CASSGQGKDQPQHF. The CDR3 DNA reads TGTGCCAGCAGCGGACAGGGAAAGGATCAGCCCCAGCATTTT.

The chain combines TRBV6-6 with TRBJ1-1; D not resolved. V gave up 5 bases and J gave up 2 bases, with 15 bases separating them. This CDR3 has 15 residues. Germline-derived CDR1 and CDR2 are MNHNY and SVGAGI (reference sequence). CDR3: CASSLTTAGNTEAFF. The DNA for the CDR3 is TGTGCCAGCAGTCTTACTACAGCGGGCAACACTGAAGCTTTCTTT.

This sequence joins TRBV5-1 and TRBJ1-1, with TRBD1 matching 11 bases. The J segment lost 5 bases and the V segment lost 4 bases, leaving 10 bases of the junction unmatched. Germline CDR1 is SGHRS and CDR2 is YFSETQ. The CDR3 length is 16 residues. CDR3 protein: CASSIVPGQGGTEAFF. The CDR3 DNA follows: TGCGCCAGCAGCATCGTTCCGGGACAGGGGGGGACTGAAGCTTTCTTT.

The genes are TRBV15 and TRBJ2-5; 11 bases map to TRBD2. The CDR3 loop spans 16 amino acids. Germline CDR1 is LNHNV and CDR2 is YYDKDF (reference sequence). The J segment lost 4 bases and the V segment lost 0 bases, leaving 4 bases of the junction unmatched. CDR3 loop: CATSREPSGGRETQYF. DNA of the CDR3: TGTGCCACCAGCAGAGAGCCTAGCGGGGGGCGAGAGACCCAGTACTTC.

This rearrangement joins TRBV6-5 to TRBJ1-6; TRBD1 agrees at 7 bases. This CDR3 spans 16 amino acids. V trimming: 0 bases; J trimming: 6 bases; junction bases outside the gene matches: 5. In germline, CDR1 is MNHEY, CDR2 SVGAGI. The CDR3 sequence is CASSYSGQFLNSPLHF. In DNA form, the CDR3 reads TGTGCCAGCAGTTACTCGGGACAGTTCCTTAATTCACCCCTCCACTTT.

The chain has TRBV6-4 and TRBJ1-1; D not resolved. CDR1 and CDR2 from the germline V gene are MRHNA and SNTAGT. This CDR3 region has 13 residues. V lost 4 bases and J lost 0, with 6 bases in between. The DNA of the CDR3 is TGTGCCAGCAGTGTCAAACTGAACACTGAAGCTTTCTTT. Its translation is CASSVKLNTEAFF.

This sequence joins TRBV5-1 and TRBJ2-1; TRBD2 matches 7 bases. V trimming: 4 bases; J trimming: 0 bases; junction bases outside the gene matches: 4. In germline, CDR1 is SGHRS, CDR2 YFSETQ. CDR3 length: 15 residues. CDR3 loop: CASSLGGSSYNEQFF. The CDR3 bases are TGCGCCAGCAGCCTGGGCGGGAGCTCCTACAATGAGCAGTTCTTC.

The V call is TRBV7-9, the J call TRBJ1-1; 8 positions agree with TRBD1. Per the germline V gene, CDR1 is SEHNR and CDR2 is FQNEAQ (reference sequence). Trimming cost V 5 bases and J 9 bases; bases outside gene matches: 5. The CDR3 loop spans 12 amino acids. The CDR3 nucleotides are TGTGCCAGCAGCCCACAGGGGGAAAAAGCTTTCTTT. This translates into CASSPQGEKAFF.

The rearrangement links TRBV5-1 to TRBJ1-2; weak D call: TRBD1 (5 bases). The germline gives CDR1 SGHRS, CDR2 YFSETQ. CDR3 length: 14 amino acids. Trimming removed 0 bases from V and 3 bases from J, with 9 bases in between. In nucleotides, the CDR3 is TGCGCCAGCAGCTTGGAGGGGAGAGACTATGGCTACACCTTC. Amino acid sequence: CASSLEGRDYGYTF. Drawing the rest from reference TRBV5-1 and TRBJ1-2, the complete variable domain is KAGVTQTPRYLIKTRGQQVTLSCSPISGHRSVSWYQQTPGQGLQFLFEYFSETQRNKGNFPGRFSGRQFSNSRSEMNVSTLELGDSALYLCASSLEGRDYGYTFGSGTRLTVV.

This clone has a single count. The rearrangement links TRBV6-5 to TRBJ2-5; 7 bases are a match to TRBD1. The CDR3 runs to 15 residues. V shed 7 bases, J shed 2 bases, and the junction held 10 bases outside the gene matches. Germline CDR1 MNHEY, CDR2 SVGAGI. The chain's CDR3 is CASTTLRGLQETQYF. The CDR3 nucleotides are TGTGCCAGCACCACCCTAAGGGGGCTACAAGAGACCCAGTACTTC.

The rearrangement uses TRBV7-2 and TRBJ2-7; TRBD2 agrees at 11 bases. Trimming took 5 bases from V and 0 from J; bases not matched to a gene: 12. Germline V gives CDR1 SGHTA, CDR2 FQGNSA. The CDR3 totals 18 residues. CDR3 in amino acids: CASSVRWLAGGSSYEQYF. Written as DNA, the CDR3 is TGTGCCAGCAGCGTTAGGTGGCTAGCGGGGGGTAGCTCCTACGAGCAGTACTTC.

As for this clone: The same CDR3 is also encoded by other DNA sequences in this sample. The chain combines TRBV2 with TRBJ1-6; TRBD1 aligns across 7 bases. The CDR3 totals 13 residues. J gave up 5 bases and V 7 bases, and 2 bases lay outside the gene matches. Germline V gene data show CDR1 as SNHLY and CDR2 as FYNNEI. The CDR3 DNA sequence: TGTGCCAGCACGGGGACAGATAATTCACCCCTCCACTTT. Its translation: CASTGTDNSPLHF.